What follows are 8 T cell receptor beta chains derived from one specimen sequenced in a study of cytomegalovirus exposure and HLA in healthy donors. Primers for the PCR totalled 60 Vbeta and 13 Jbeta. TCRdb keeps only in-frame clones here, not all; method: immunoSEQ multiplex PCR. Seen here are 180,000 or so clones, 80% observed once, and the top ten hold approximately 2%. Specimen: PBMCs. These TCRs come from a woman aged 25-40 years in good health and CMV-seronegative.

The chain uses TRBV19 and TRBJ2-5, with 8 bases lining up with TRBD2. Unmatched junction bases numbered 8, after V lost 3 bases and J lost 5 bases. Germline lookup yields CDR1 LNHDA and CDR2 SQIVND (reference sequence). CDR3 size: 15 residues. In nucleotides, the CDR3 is TGTGCCAGTAGTATTACGACTAGCGAGTGGGAGACCCAGTACTTC. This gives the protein CASSITTSEWETQYF.

The CDR3 DNA follows: TGTGCCAGCAGCCCGGGACTGTACTACGAGCAGTACTTC. Protein: CASSPGLYYEQYF. The chain combines TRBV7-2 with TRBJ2-7, with D possibly being TRBD2 (6 bases). Germline CDR1 and CDR2: SGHTA and FQGNSA. This CDR3 contains 13 residues. V lost 5 bases, J lost 3 bases, and 11 bases lay in between.

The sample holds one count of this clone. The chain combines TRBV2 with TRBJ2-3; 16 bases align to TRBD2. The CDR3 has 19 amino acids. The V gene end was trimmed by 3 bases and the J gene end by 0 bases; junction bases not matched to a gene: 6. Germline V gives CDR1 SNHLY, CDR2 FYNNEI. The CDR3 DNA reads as TGTGCCAGCAGTGATCCCGGGACTAGCGGGGGGGTTAGCACAGATACGCAGTATTTT. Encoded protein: CASSDPGTSGGVSTDTQYF.

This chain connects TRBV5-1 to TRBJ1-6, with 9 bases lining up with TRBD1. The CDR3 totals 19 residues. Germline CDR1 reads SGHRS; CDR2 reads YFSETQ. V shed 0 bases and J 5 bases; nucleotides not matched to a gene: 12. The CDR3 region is CASSLGDRVDSRHNSPLHF. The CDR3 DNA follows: TGCGCCAGCAGCTTGGGGGACAGGGTCGACTCTCGCCATAATTCACCCCTCCACTTT.

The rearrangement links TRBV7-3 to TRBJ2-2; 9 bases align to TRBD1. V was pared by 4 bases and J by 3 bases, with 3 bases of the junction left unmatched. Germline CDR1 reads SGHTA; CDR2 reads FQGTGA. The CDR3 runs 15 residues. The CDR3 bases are TGTGCCAGCAGCTCACAGGGGGCGGACACCGGGGAGCTGTTTTTT. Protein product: CASSSQGADTGELFF.

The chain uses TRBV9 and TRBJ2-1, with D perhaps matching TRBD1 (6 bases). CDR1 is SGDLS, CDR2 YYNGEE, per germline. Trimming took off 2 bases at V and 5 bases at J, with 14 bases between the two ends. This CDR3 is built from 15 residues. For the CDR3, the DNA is TGTGCCAGCAGCGTCGGGACATCCTATCACAATGAGCAGTTCTTC. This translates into CASSVGTSYHNEQFF.

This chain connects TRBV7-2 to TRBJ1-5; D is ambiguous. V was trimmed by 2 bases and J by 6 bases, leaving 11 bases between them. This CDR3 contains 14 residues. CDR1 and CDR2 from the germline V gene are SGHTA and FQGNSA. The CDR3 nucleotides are TGTGCCAGCAGCTTACTCTCGGGTGCTCAGCCCCAGCATTTT. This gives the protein CASSLLSGAQPQHF.

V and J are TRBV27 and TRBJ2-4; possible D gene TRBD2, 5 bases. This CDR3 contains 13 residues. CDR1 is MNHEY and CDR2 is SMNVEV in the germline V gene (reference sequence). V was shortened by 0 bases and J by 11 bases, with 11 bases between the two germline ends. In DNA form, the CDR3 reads TGTGCCAGCAGTTTATCGTCGGGATGGGTTCAGTACTTC. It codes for CASSLSSGWVQYF.